The entry below describes one T cell receptor beta chain. Exposed enrollees encountered a COVID-19 case at some point within 2 weeks before study entry. TCRdb keeps only in-frame clones here, not all; method: immunoSEQ multiplex PCR. The sample yields a few hundred thousand clones, more than 75% seen once. CDR1 is SGHDN and CDR2 is FVKESK in the germline V gene. CDR3 length equals 14 residues. J was trimmed by 1 base and V by 4 bases; bases with no gene match: 4. The sample originates from a study of blood T cell repertoires in COVID-19. The sequenced sample consisted of PBMCs or T cells enriched from blood (not recorded which). The chain couples TRBV14 to TRBJ2-7, with 7 positions matching TRBD1. The TCR comes from a woman aged 45-65 years who had been exposed to COVID-19. This CDR3 reads CASSLTGKSYEQYF. The CDR3 nucleotides are TGTGCCAGCAGCCTGACAGGGAAGTCCTACGAGCAGTACTTC.